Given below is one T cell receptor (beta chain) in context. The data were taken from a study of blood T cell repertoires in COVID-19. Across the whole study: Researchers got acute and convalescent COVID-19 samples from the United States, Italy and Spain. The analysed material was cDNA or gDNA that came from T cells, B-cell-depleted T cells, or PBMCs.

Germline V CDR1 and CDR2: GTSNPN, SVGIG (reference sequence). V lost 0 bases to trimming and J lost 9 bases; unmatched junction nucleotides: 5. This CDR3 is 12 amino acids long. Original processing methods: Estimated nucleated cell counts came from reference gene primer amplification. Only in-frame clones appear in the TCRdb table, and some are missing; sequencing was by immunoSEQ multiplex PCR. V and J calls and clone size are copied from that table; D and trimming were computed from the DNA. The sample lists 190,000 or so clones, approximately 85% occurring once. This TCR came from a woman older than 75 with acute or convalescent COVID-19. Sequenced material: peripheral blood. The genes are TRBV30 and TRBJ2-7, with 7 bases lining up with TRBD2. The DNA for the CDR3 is TGTGCCTGGAGTGTACATAGGGAGGGGCAGTACTTC. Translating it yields CAWSVHREGQYF.